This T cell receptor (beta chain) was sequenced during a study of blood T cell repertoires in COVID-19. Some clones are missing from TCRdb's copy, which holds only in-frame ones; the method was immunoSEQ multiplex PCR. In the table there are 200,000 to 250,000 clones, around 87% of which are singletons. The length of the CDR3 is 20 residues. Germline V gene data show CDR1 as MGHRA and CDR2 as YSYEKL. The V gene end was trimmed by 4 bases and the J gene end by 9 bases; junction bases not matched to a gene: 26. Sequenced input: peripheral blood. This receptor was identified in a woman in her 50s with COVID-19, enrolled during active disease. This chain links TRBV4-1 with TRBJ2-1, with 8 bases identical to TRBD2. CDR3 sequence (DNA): TGCGCCAGCAGCCCGTGGGACAACTCGTTCAGGGCGGGGGGTAGGGGTGAGCAGTTCTTC. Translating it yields CASSPWDNSFRAGGRGEQFF.